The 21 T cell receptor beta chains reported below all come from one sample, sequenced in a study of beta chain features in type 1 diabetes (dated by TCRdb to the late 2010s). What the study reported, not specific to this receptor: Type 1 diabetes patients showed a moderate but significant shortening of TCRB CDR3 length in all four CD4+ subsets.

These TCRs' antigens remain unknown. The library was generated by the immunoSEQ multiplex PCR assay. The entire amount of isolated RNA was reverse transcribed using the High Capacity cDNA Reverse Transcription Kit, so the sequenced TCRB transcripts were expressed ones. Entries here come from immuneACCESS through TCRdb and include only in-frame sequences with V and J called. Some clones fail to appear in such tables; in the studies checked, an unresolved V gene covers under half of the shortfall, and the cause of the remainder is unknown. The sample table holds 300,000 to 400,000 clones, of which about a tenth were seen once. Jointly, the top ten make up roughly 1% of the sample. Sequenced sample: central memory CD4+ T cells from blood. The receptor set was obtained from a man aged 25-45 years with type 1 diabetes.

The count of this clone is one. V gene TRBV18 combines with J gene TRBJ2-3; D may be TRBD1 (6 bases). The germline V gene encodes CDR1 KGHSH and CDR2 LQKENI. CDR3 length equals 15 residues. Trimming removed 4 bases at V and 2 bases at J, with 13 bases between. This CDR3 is CASSRQTGLTDTQYF. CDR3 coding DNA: TGTGCCAGCTCACGGCAGACAGGACTCACAGATACGCAGTATTTT.

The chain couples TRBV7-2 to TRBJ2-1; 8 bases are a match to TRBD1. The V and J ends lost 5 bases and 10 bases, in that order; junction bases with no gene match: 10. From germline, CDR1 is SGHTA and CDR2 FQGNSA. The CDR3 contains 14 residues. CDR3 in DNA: TGTGCCAGCAGCCAGGGGGCGGGGTTCGGCGAGCAGTTCTTC. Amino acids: CASSQGAGFGEQFF.

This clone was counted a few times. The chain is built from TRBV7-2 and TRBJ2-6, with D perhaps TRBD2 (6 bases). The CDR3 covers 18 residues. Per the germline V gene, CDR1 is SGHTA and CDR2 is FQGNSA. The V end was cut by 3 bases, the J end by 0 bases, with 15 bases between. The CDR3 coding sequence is TGTGCCAGCAGCTTTACCGGGACTCTTAGCTCTGGGGCCAACGTCCTGACTTTC. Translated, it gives CASSFTGTLSSGANVLTF.

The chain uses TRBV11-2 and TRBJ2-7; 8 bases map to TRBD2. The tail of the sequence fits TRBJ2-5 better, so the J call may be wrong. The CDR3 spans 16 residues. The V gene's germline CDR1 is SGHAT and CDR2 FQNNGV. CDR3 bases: TGTGCCAGCAGCTTATCAACCGGAGTAGCGGGGGAGACCCAGTACTTC. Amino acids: CASSLSTGVAGETQYF.

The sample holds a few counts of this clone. CDR3 amino acids: CASSSSGVAGYEQYF. The CDR3, as DNA: TGTGCCAGCAGTTCCTCAGGGGTAGCGGGCTACGAGCAGTACTTC. The chain links TRBV6-5 to TRBJ2-7; tentatively, D is TRBD2 (7 bases). From germline, CDR1 is MNHEY and CDR2 SVGAGI. V was clipped by 4 bases and J by 3 bases, with 16 bases between them. CDR3 length: 15 residues.

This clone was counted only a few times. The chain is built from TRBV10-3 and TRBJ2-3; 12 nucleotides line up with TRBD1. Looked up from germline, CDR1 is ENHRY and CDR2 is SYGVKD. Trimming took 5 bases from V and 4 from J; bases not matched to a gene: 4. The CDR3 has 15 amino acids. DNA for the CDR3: TGTGCCATCAGTTCGGGACAGGGGGCCCCAGATACGCAGTATTTT. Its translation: CAISSGQGAPDTQYF.

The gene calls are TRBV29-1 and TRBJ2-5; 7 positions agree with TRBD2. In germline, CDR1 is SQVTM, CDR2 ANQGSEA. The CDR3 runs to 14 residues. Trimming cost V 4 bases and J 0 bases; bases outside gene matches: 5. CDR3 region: CSVGKAGYQETQYF. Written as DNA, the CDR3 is TGCAGCGTTGGAAAAGCGGGATACCAAGAGACCCAGTACTTC.

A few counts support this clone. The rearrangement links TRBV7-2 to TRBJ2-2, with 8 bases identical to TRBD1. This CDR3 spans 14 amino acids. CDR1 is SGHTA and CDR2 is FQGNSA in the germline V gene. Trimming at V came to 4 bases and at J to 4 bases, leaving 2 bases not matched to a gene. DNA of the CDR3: TGTGCCAGCAGCTGGACAGGGTTCACCGGGGAGCTGTTTTTT. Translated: CASSWTGFTGELFF. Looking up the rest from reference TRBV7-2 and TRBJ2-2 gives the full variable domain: GAGVSQSPSNKVTEKGKDVELRCDPISGHTALYWYRQSLGQGLEFLIYFQGNSAPDKSGLPSDRFSAERTGGSVSTLTIQRTQQEDSAVYLCASSWTGFTGELFFGEGSRLTVL.

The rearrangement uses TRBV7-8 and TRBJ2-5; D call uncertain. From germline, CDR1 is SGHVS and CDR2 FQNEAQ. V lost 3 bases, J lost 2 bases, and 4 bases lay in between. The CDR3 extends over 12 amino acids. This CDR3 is CASSFLQETQYF. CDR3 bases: TGTGCCAGCAGCTTCCTTCAAGAGACCCAGTACTTC.

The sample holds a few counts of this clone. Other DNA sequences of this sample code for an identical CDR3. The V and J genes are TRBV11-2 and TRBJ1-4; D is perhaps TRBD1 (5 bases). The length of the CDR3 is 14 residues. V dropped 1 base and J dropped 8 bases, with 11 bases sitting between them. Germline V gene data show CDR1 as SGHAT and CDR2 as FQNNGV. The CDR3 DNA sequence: TGTGCCAGCAGCTTAGGCCAGGGAGGAGAAAAACTGTTTTTT. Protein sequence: CASSLGQGGEKLFF.

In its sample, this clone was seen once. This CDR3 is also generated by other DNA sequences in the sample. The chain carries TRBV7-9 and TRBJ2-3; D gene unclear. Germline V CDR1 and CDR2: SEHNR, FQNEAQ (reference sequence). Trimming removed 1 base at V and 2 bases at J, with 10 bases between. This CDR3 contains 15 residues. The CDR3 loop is CASSLVGSLTDTQYF. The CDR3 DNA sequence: TGTGCCAGCAGCTTAGTCGGATCGCTCACAGATACGCAGTATTTT.

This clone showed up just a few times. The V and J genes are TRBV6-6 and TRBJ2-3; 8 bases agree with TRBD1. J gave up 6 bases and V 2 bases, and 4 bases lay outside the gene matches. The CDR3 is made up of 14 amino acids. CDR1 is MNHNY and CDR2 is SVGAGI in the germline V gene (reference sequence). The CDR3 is CASSYPGGRDTQYF. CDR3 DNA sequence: TGTGCCAGCAGTTACCCAGGGGGCAGGGATACGCAGTATTTT.

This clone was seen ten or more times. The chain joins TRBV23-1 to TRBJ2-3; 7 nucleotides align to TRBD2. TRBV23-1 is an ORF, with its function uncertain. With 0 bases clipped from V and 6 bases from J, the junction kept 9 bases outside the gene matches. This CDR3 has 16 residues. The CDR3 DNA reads TGCGCCAGCAGTCAATCTAGGGAAGCGGGAAACGATACGCAGTATTTT. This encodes CASSQSREAGNDTQYF.

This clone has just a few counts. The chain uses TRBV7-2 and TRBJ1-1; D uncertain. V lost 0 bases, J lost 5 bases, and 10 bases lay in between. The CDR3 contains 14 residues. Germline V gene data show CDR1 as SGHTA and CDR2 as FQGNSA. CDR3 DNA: TGTGCCAGCAGCTTAGCCCCCCTTCGGACTGAAGCTTTCTTT. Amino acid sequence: CASSLAPLRTEAFF.

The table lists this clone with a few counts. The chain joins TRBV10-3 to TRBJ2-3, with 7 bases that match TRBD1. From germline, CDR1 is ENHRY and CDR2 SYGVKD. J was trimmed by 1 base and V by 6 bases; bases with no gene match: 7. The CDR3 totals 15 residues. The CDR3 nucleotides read TGTGCCATCAGCACAGGGGATAGAGGCACAGATACGCAGTATTTT. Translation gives CAISTGDRGTDTQYF.

The CDR3 loop is CASSEGSGNQPQHF. As DNA, the CDR3 is TGTGCCAGCAGTGAAGGGTCAGGCAATCAGCCCCAGCATTTT. The J gene is TRBJ1-5, the V gene TRBV6-1; D is ambiguous. CDR1 MNHNS and CDR2 SASEGT come from the germline V gene. Trimming took 1 base from V and 2 from J, leaving 6 bases between them. The CDR3 covers 14 residues.

The CDR3 nucleotides read TGTGCCAGCATGTTTAGCCAGAGGGCAGATACGCAGTATTTT. Its protein product is CASMFSQRADTQYF. This sequence joins TRBV6-6 and TRBJ2-3, with D perhaps matching TRBD2 (5 bases). V was pared by 7 bases and J by 4 bases, with 15 bases between. CDR3 length: 14 amino acids. Per the germline V gene, CDR1 is MNHNY and CDR2 is SVGAGI (reference sequence).

The CDR3 DNA reads TGTGCCTGGTCAGGACTGGGGCGGCTCTCTGGGGCCAACGTCCTGACTTTC. This codes for CAWSGLGRLSGANVLTF. The genes are TRBV30 and TRBJ2-6; perhaps D is TRBD1 or TRBD2 (5 bases each). Germline V gives CDR1 GTSNPN, CDR2 SVGIG (reference sequence). This CDR3 has 17 residues. Trimming left V 5 bases short and J 0 bases short, with 17 bases between. Looking up the rest from reference TRBV30 and TRBJ2-6 gives the full variable domain: SQTIHQWPATLVQPVGSPLSLECTVEGTSNPNLYWYRQAAGRGLQLLFYSVGIGQISSEVPQNLSASRPQDRQFILSSKKLLLSDSGFYLCAWSGLGRLSGANVLTFGAGSRLTVL.

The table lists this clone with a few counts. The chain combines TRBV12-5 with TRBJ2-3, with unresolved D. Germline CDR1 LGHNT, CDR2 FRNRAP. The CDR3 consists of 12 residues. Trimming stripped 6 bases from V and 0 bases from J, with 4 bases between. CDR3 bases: TGTGCTAGTGGAAGCAGCACAGATACGCAGTATTTT. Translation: CASGSSTDTQYF.

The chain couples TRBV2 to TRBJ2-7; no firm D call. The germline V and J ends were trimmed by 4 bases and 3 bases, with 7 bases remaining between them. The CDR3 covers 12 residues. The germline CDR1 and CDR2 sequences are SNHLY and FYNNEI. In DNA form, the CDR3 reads TGTGCCAGCAGTGGGAGAGGCTACGAGCAGTACTTC. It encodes CASSGRGYEQYF.

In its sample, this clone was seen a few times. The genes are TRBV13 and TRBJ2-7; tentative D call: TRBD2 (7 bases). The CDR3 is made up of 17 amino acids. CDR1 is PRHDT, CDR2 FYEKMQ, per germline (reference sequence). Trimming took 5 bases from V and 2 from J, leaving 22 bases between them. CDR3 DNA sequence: TGTGCCAGCAGCCCCGCCAGGGGAGGGGCGACTACCTACGAGCAGTACTTC. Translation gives CASSPARGGATTYEQYF.